This T cell receptor beta chain was identified in a study of tumor-infiltrating lymphocytes in primary liver carcinoma. Study-level points and caveats: No more than about 8-24% of top clones could be seen in all five tumor regions.

Researchers generated TCR beta cDNA from approximately 450 ng of total RNA, relying on a constant-region primer. Construction of TCR beta libraries relied on three successive nested multiplex PCR rounds employing slightly modified ARM-PCR. The study ran its first two PCR rounds for roughly 9 cycles each, using TRBV1-TRBV30 forward primers and a C-beta reverse primer. TCRdb re-analysed the multiplex PCR reads in MiXCR, keeping a single row per CDR3 protein. This table has roughly 32,000 distinct CDR3 sequences, 70% to 80% appearing once. Germline V gene sequence: CDR1 SGHRS, CDR2 YFSETQ. The germline V and J ends were trimmed by 1 base and 6 bases, with 18 bases remaining between them. This CDR3 contains 16 residues. The study co-extracted DNA and RNA from 20-30 mg of unsorted bulk tissue. Five separate regions per tumor were sampled. Over 75% of the cells in every tumor sample were viable tumor cells.

In regard to this clonotype: Its antigen is unidentified.

The sequence derives from a man between 40 and 49 years old with primary liver carcinoma and hepatitis B virus infection. The chain recombines TRBV5-1 with TRBJ2-3; D perhaps matches TRBD1 (6 bases). Sequencing was carried out using liver tumor tissue from sampling region 4. The subset is: tumor region T4, right-lateral pole. CDR3 nucleotide sequence: TGCGCCAGCAGCTTGAAGGGCAGGGGAAGCAAGGATACGCAGTATTTT. Protein: CASSLKGRGSKDTQYF.